This TCR beta chain derives from a study of siplizumab effects on memory and regulatory T cells. TCRdb's copy holds only in-frame clones and misses some; the assay was immunoSEQ multiplex PCR. This table holds under 100,000 clones, around 94% found once. This CDR3 region has 15 residues. Trimming pared 4 bases from V and 0 bases from J, leaving 14 bases between. Per the germline V gene, CDR1 is SGDLS and CDR2 is YYNGEE. The chain couples TRBV9 to TRBJ2-7, with D possibly being TRBD2 (6 bases). Sequencing was done on a sample of non-Treg CD4+ T cells sorted from blood. The clonotype was recovered from a human donor in good health. CDR3 region: CASSPLGLSSYEQYF. CDR3 in DNA: TGTGCCAGCAGCCCTCTGGGACTGAGCTCCTACGAGCAGTACTTC.